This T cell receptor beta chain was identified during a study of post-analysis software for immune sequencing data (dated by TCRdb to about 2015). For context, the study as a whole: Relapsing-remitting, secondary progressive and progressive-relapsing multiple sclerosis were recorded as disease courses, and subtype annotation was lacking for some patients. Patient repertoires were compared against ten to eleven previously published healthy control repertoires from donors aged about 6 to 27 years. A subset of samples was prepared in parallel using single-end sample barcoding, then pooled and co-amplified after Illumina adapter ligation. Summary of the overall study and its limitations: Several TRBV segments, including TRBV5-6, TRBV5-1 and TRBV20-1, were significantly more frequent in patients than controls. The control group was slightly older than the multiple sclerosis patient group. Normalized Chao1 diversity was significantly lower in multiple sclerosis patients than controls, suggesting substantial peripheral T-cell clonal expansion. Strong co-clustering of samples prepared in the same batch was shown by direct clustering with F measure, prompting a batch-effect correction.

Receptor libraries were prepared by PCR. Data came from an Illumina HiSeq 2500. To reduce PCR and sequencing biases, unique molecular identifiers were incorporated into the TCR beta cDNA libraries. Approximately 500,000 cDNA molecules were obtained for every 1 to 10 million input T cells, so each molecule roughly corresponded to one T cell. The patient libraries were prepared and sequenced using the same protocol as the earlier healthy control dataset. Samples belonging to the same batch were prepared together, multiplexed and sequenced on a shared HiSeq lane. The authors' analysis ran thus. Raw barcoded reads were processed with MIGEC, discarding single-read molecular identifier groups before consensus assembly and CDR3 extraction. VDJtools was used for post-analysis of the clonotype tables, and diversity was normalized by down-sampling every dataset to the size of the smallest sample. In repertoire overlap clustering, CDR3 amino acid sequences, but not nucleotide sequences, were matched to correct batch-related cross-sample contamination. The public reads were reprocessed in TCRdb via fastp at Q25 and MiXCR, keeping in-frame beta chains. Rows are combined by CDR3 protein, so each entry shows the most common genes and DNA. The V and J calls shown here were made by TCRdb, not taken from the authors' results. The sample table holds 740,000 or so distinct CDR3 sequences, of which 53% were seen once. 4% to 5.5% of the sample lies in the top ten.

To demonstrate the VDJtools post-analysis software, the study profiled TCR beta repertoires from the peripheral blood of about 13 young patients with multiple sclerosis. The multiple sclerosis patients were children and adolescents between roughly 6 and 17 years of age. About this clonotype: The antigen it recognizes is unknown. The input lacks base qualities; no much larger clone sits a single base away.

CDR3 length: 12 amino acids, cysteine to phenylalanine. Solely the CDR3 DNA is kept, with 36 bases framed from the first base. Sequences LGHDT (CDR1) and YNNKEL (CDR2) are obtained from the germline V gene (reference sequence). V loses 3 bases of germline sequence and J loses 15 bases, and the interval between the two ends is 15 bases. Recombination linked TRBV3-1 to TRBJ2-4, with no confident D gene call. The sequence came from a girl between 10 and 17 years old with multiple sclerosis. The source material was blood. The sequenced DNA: TGTGCCAGCAGCCAGCGACCGGGTCGGCGGTACTTC. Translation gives CASSQRPGRRYF.